The clone carrying this T cell receptor beta chain showed up many times. CDR3 size: 20 residues. CDR1 SGHRS and CDR2 YFSETQ come from the germline V gene. V was cut by 0 bases and J by 3 bases, with 24 bases left in between. This sample was included in a study of neurological immune-mediated disorders. TCRdb reprocessed the 5' RACE reads with MiXCR, giving one entry per CDR3 protein. The sample includes 25,000 to 35,000 distinct CDR3 sequences, 15% of them seen just once. Sequencing was performed on PBMCs. This sequence joins TRBV5-1 and TRBJ2-2; D is uncertain. The clonotype originates from a man in his 70s in good health. The chain's CDR3 is CASSLGRSRPVGSYTGELFF. The CDR3 DNA reads as TGCGCCAGCAGCTTGGGCCGCTCTAGGCCAGTTGGATCTTACACCGGGGAGCTGTTTTTT.